This TCR beta chain derives from a study of blood T cell repertoires in COVID-19. Whole-study context: The origin of the acute and convalescent COVID-19 samples was the United States, Italy and Spain. T cells, B-cell-depleted T cells, or PBMCs provided the cDNA or gDNA that served as material.

Trimming removed 4 bases from V and 5 bases from J, with 19 bases in between. CDR1 SGHDT and CDR2 YYEEEE come from the germline V gene. This CDR3 has 15 residues. Original processing methods: The assay estimated nucleated cells by amplifying reference gene primers. Sequenced by immunoSEQ multiplex PCR; TCRdb stores in-frame clones only, minus some. D and trimming were read from the DNA, whereas the V and J calls and clone size are those reported in that table. The sample has 250,000 to 300,000 clones, about 89% seen once. This clone was seen a handful of times. This chain uses TRBV5-6 with TRBJ2-7, with a possible D match to TRBD1 (6 bases). Sequenced material: peripheral blood. The receptor was isolated from a man aged 40-49 years with acute or convalescent COVID-19. As DNA, the CDR3 is TGTGCCAGCAGCGCCTTGGACAGTCAATTTGACGAGCAGTACTTC. It is translated as CASSALDSQFDEQYF.